A single sample gave rise to the 26 T cell receptor beta chains below, sequenced in a study of sequential checkpoint blockade in melanoma. Generated by immunoSEQ multiplex PCR, the TCRdb table keeps only in-frame clones and is missing some. Here the sample spans 30,000 or so clones, more than 70% being singletons. Indicated treatment: randomized to nivolumab then ipilimumab (arm A) or the reverse (arm B). The sample was CD8+ T cells sorted from blood (inferred from file names), taken from a patient given nivolumab and ipilimumab in sequence. The receptors here all came from a human donor with melanoma.

V gene TRBV4-2 combines with J gene TRBJ2-1, with TRBD2 identical over 9 bases. CDR3 length equals 18 residues. Germline CDR1 reads LGHNA; CDR2 reads YNFKEQ. V lost 1 base and J lost 8; bases outside the gene matches: 15. CDR3 loop: CASSQGYLGSGSLDEQFF. The CDR3 nucleotides are TGTGCCAGCAGCCAAGGGTATTTAGGTAGCGGGAGTCTGGATGAGCAGTTCTTC.

This chain uses TRBV5-6 with TRBJ2-2; TRBD2 matches at 10 bases. Losses at the gene ends were 4 bases for V and 7 bases for J; bases not matched to a gene: 10. Germline loops: CDR1 SGHDT, CDR2 YYEEEE. The length of the CDR3 is 16 residues. The CDR3 protein is CASSGQSGRASGELFF. The CDR3 coding sequence is TGTGCCAGCAGCGGACAAAGCGGGAGGGCCAGCGGGGAGCTGTTTTTT.

Concerning this clone itself: The identical CDR3 is also encoded by other nucleotide sequences in the sample. The CDR3 spells CASSVSNTGELFF. DNA of the CDR3: TGTGCCAGCAGCGTCAGTAACACCGGGGAGCTGTTTTTT. The V call is TRBV9, the J call TRBJ2-2; D is ambiguous. Trimming stripped 2 bases from V and 2 bases from J, with 4 bases between. This CDR3 contains 13 residues. Germline CDR1 and CDR2: SGDLS and YYNGEE.

This chain links TRBV28 with TRBJ2-4, with D perhaps matching TRBD2 (5 bases). CDR1 and CDR2 from the germline V gene are MDHEN and SYDVKM. V was cut by 6 bases and J by 0 bases, with 15 bases left in between. There are 16 residues in the CDR3. The CDR3 DNA is TGTGCCAGCAGGTCCGAGAGGGAGCTAGCCAAAAACATTCAGTACTTC. Translated, it gives CASRSERELAKNIQYF.

The genes are TRBV6-5 and TRBJ2-7; perhaps TRBD1 as D (6 bases). CDR1 is MNHEY, CDR2 SVGAGI, per germline. The length of the CDR3 is 16 residues. The germline V and J ends were trimmed by 0 bases and 2 bases, with 14 bases remaining between them. The CDR3 DNA is TGTGCCAGCAGTTACTCGATAGGACAGCCTACCTACGAGCAGTACTTC. The encoded protein is CASSYSIGQPTYEQYF.

CDR3 coding DNA: TGTGCCAGCAGCTTAGCCTCCAGGGGCGGCGAGCAGTACTTC. Its protein is CASSLASRGGEQYF. V gene TRBV11-2 combines with J gene TRBJ2-7; weak D call: TRBD1 (6 bases). The germline V gene has CDR1 SGHAT and CDR2 FQNNGV. V gave up 1 base and J gave up 6 bases, with 13 bases separating them. This CDR3 region has 14 residues. Combining the CDR3 with reference TRBV11-2 and TRBJ2-7 gives the whole variable domain EAGVAQSPRYKIIEKRQSVAFWCNPISGHATLYWYQQILGQGPKLLIQFQNNGVVDDSQLPKDRFSAERLKGVDSTLKIQPAKLEDSAVYLCASSLASRGGEQYFGPGTRLTVT.

The J gene is TRBJ2-7, the V gene TRBV7-9; D may be TRBD2 (6 bases). The CDR3 consists of 14 residues. V was cut by 5 bases and J by 0 bases, with 11 bases left in between. Germline CDR1 reads SEHNR; CDR2 reads FQNEAQ (reference sequence). CDR3 protein: CASSQTGSSYEQYF. The DNA of the CDR3 is TGTGCCAGCAGCCAGACCGGGAGCTCCTACGAGCAGTACTTC.

This clone was detected only a few times. V is TRBV7-9 and J is TRBJ2-4, with a tentative D call TRBD1 (6 bases). CDR3 length: 12 amino acids. Germline CDR1 is SEHNR and CDR2 is FQNEAQ (reference sequence). With 1 base removed from V and 12 bases from J, the gap between germline ends came to 10 bases. The CDR3 region has the DNA TGTGCCAGCAGCTTAGACAGGGTATCTCAGTACTTC. Its protein product is CASSLDRVSQYF.

This chain uses TRBV4-3 with TRBJ1-5; 9 bases line up with TRBD1. The V gene end was trimmed by 1 base and the J gene end by 5 bases; junction bases not matched to a gene: 12. CDR3 length equals 18 residues. Germline CDR1 is LGHNA and CDR2 is YSLEER. The chain's CDR3 is CASSQGPQGQGIYQPQHF. The CDR3 DNA reads TGCGCCAGCAGCCAAGGGCCCCAAGGACAGGGGATATATCAGCCCCAGCATTTT.

V and J are TRBV28 and TRBJ1-2, with a possible D match to TRBD1 (6 bases). Germline lookup yields CDR1 MDHEN and CDR2 SYDVKM. This CDR3 is 14 amino acids long. With 0 bases removed from V and 3 bases from J, the gap between germline ends came to 8 bases. This CDR3 is CASSLWGHDYGYTF. The CDR3 DNA follows: TGTGCCAGCAGTTTATGGGGACACGACTATGGCTACACCTTC.

The chain employs TRBV4-3 and TRBJ2-5, with 9 positions matching TRBD2. This CDR3 region has 15 residues. V gave up 1 base and J gave up 4 bases; unmatched junction bases: 4. Germline values: CDR1 LGHNA, CDR2 YSLEER. The CDR3 sequence is CASSQGGGVGETQYF. The CDR3 bases are TGCGCCAGCAGCCAAGGCGGGGGGGTAGGAGAGACCCAGTACTTC.

The chain's CDR3 is CASNRDRGSWEQFF. The CDR3 DNA follows: TGTGCCAGCAACCGGGACAGGGGGTCGTGGGAGCAGTTCTTC. This chain uses TRBV27 with TRBJ2-1, with 11 positions matching TRBD1. Germline V lookup: CDR1 MNHEY, CDR2 SMNVEV (reference sequence). Trimming cost V 7 bases and J 10 bases; bases outside gene matches: 9. The CDR3 contains 14 residues.

The rearrangement joins TRBV5-4 to TRBJ2-5; D perhaps matches TRBD1 (6 bases). TRBJ2-7 matches the DNA end more closely, so the J call is doubtful. From germline, CDR1 is SGHNT and CDR2 YYREEE (reference sequence). The CDR3 has 16 amino acids. In DNA, the CDR3 is TGTGCCAGCAGCTTAGCCGGGACAACTCCAGTATACGAGCAGTACTTC. Its translation is CASSLAGTTPVYEQYF.

The chain has TRBV2 and TRBJ2-5; weak D call: TRBD1 (7 bases). Trimming left V 10 bases short and J 5 bases short, with 11 bases between. This CDR3 spans 11 amino acids. Germline-derived CDR1 and CDR2 are SNHLY and FYNNEI. The CDR3 protein is CAIRGRETQYF. The CDR3 DNA sequence: TGTGCCATCAGGGGGAGGGAGACCCAGTACTTC.

V gene TRBV5-4 combines with J gene TRBJ1-2, with D uncertain. This CDR3 has 15 amino acids. Germline-derived CDR1 and CDR2 are SGHNT and YYREEE (reference sequence). Trimming took 4 bases from V and 3 from J, leaving 16 bases between them. CDR3 nucleotide sequence: TGTGCCAGCAGCGACTCCATCCAAGTTTACTATGGCTACACCTTC. Translating it yields CASSDSIQVYYGYTF.

This sequence joins TRBV7-3 and TRBJ1-1; TRBD1 aligns across 7 bases. The V segment lost 5 bases and the J segment 5 bases; nucleotides outside the gene matches: 5. The length of the CDR3 is 13 residues. Germline V gives CDR1 SGHTA, CDR2 FQGTGA. Written as DNA, the CDR3 is TGTGCCAGCAGCCTTACAGGGGAGACTGAAGCTTTCTTT. Translating gives CASSLTGETEAFF.

The chain links TRBV19 to TRBJ2-1; a possible D gene is TRBD2 (6 bases). CDR3 length: 16 residues. Trimming cost V 5 bases and J 2 bases, with 16 bases left between them. Germline V CDR1 and CDR2: LNHDA, SQIVND (reference sequence). DNA for the CDR3: TGTGCCAGTAGTCTTCCCGGGACTTTCCCCTACAATGAGCAGTTCTTC. It codes for CASSLPGTFPYNEQFF.

V and J are TRBV9 and TRBJ2-1, with TRBD2 matching 14 bases. Germline CDR1 is SGDLS and CDR2 is YYNGEE. With V trimmed by 4 bases and J by 8 bases, 5 bases remained unmatched. The CDR3 sequence is 15 residues long. The CDR3 DNA reads TGTGCCAGCAGCCTCGGGACTAGCGGGAGCCATGAGCAGTTCTTC. It specifies CASSLGTSGSHEQFF.

This clone appeared a single time. The chain has TRBV4-3 and TRBJ2-5, with TRBD1 matching 8 bases. V was clipped by 3 bases and J by 2 bases; unmatched bases: 5. Per germline, CDR1 LGHNA and CDR2 YSLEER. The CDR3 consists of 15 residues. CDR3 in DNA: TGCGCCAGCAGCCAGTTGACAGGGGCTCAAGAGACCCAGTACTTC. Translation: CASSQLTGAQETQYF.

The chain has TRBV27 and TRBJ1-4; the match to TRBD1 covers 8 bases. Germline CDR1 reads MNHEY; CDR2 reads SMNVEV (reference sequence). The CDR3 spans 14 residues. V was pared by 5 bases and J by 7 bases, with 6 bases of the junction left unmatched. DNA for the CDR3: TGTGCCAGCAGTCACAGGGGGGTGGGTGAAAAACTGTTTTTT. This encodes CASSHRGVGEKLFF.

The chain couples TRBV6-5 to TRBJ1-1; no reliable D call. Germline assignment: CDR1 MNHEY and CDR2 SVGAGI. The CDR3 spans 13 residues. V was shortened by 0 bases and J by 7 bases, with 9 bases between the two germline ends. The CDR3 sequence: CASSYSTTVEAFF. CDR3 bases: TGTGCCAGCAGTTACTCGACAACGGTTGAAGCTTTCTTT.

The chain couples TRBV9 to TRBJ2-7; TRBD1 matches 8 bases. J gave up 4 bases and V 3 bases, and 6 bases lay outside the gene matches. CDR1 is SGDLS, CDR2 YYNGEE, per germline. This CDR3 region has 14 residues. The CDR3 sequence: CASSAATGVYEQYF. DNA for the CDR3: TGTGCCAGCAGCGCCGCGACAGGGGTTTACGAGCAGTACTTC. The variable domain in full, with the rest retrieved from reference TRBV9 and TRBJ2-7, is DSGVTQTPKHLITATGQRVTLRCSPRSGDLSVYWYQQSLDQGLQFLIQYYNGEERAKGNILERFSAQQFPDLHSELNLSSLELGDSALYFCASSAATGVYEQYFGPGTRLTVT.

The chain couples TRBV5-5 to TRBJ2-7; D not certain. CDR1 SGHKS and CDR2 YYEKEE come from the germline V gene (reference sequence). The ends were cut back, 1 base at V and 3 bases at J, with 11 bases in the middle. CDR3 length: 14 residues. In DNA form, the CDR3 reads TGTGCCAGCAGCTTGTTCGCAGGAATCTACGAGCAGTACTTC. Residues: CASSLFAGIYEQYF.

J is TRBJ1-2 and V is TRBV4-3; D is uncertain. CDR1 is LGHNA and CDR2 is YSLEER in the germline V gene. The length of the CDR3 is 15 residues. Trimming cost V 1 base and J 2 bases, with 11 bases left between them. This CDR3 is CASSQGVTGNYGYTF. CDR3 DNA sequence: TGCGCCAGCAGCCAAGGCGTGACGGGGAACTATGGCTACACCTTC.

V gene TRBV4-1 combines with J gene TRBJ1-1; the D is unclear. Trimming shortened V by 0 bases and J by 4 bases, and 15 bases separated the two germline ends. This CDR3 is built from 16 residues. Germline values: CDR1 MGHRA, CDR2 YSYEKL. CDR3: CASSQEGGVPVTEAFF. The CDR3 DNA follows: TGCGCCAGCAGCCAAGAAGGCGGGGTGCCGGTCACTGAAGCTTTCTTT.

The sample holds a few counts of this clone. This chain uses TRBV4-1 with TRBJ2-7, with 12 bases lining up with TRBD2. CDR1 MGHRA and CDR2 YSYEKL come from the germline V gene. J was trimmed by 4 bases and V by 0 bases; bases with no gene match: 1. The CDR3 is 15 amino acids. The CDR3 DNA reads as TGCGCCAGCAGCCAAGAGGGACTAGCGGGTTACGAGCAGTACTTC. Translated, it gives CASSQEGLAGYEQYF.